A single sample gave rise to the 22 T cell receptor beta chains below, sequenced in a study of cytomegalovirus exposure and HLA in healthy donors. With 60 Vbeta and 13 Jbeta primers, the PCR was carried out. Libraries were prepared by immunoSEQ multiplex PCR; TCRdb keeps only in-frame clonotypes and omits some of them. This sample has about 170,000 clones, with about 85% found just once. Source material: PBMCs. These receptors originate from a man in his thirties or forties in good health and CMV-seropositive.

This chain uses TRBV29-1 with TRBJ2-1; tentatively, D is TRBD1 (6 bases). V lost 3 bases, J lost 8 bases, and 17 bases lay in between. Germline V gene data show CDR1 as SQVTM and CDR2 as ANQGSEA. The CDR3 contains 14 residues. The CDR3 region has the DNA TGCAGCGTTGACGTTACGACTGGGGGCGATGAGCAGTTCTTC. Its translation: CSVDVTTGGDEQFF.

The chain combines TRBV6-5 with TRBJ1-1, with a tentative D call TRBD1 (5 bases). V was pared by 5 bases and J by 7 bases, with 20 bases between. The CDR3 loop spans 15 amino acids. Germline lookup yields CDR1 MNHEY and CDR2 SVGAGI. CDR3 DNA: TGTGCCAGCAGTATCCAACCCACGGGGGTAGGTGAAGCTTTCTTT. The encoded protein is CASSIQPTGVGEAFF.

V and J are TRBV5-4 and TRBJ2-6; 7 bases match TRBD1. Germline CDR1 is SGHNT and CDR2 is YYREEE (reference sequence). V was clipped by 4 bases and J by 0 bases; unmatched bases: 4. This CDR3 contains 16 residues. DNA for the CDR3: TGTGCCAGCAGCCAGGGACAGCTCTCTGGGGCCAACGTCCTGACTTTC. This sequence encodes CASSQGQLSGANVLTF.

The chain has TRBV27 and TRBJ2-2; D is unresolved. The CDR3 has 12 amino acids. Trimming stripped 3 bases from V and 4 bases from J, with 3 bases between. From germline, CDR1 is MNHEY and CDR2 SMNVEV (reference sequence). The CDR3 nucleotides are TGTGCCAGCAGTTTCGGCACCGGGGAGCTGTTTTTT. Its translation: CASSFGTGELFF.

This chain links TRBV7-2 with TRBJ1-6; D ambiguous. Germline CDR1 and CDR2: SGHTA and FQGNSA. The CDR3 loop spans 16 amino acids. The V and J ends lost 5 bases and 11 bases respectively, with 22 bases between them. CDR3 nucleotide sequence: TGTGCCAGCAGCCTTCTAGGCGGCGCACCTCTGCCACCCCTCCACTTT. Amino acids: CASSLLGGAPLPPLHF.

CDR3 DNA: TGCGCCAGCAGCTTGTTCAGCGAAAACACTGAAGCTTTCTTT. It yields the protein CASSLFSENTEAFF. The chain has TRBV5-1 and TRBJ1-1; D not certain. Looked up from germline, CDR1 is SGHRS and CDR2 is YFSETQ. The CDR3 is 14 residues long. With 1 base removed from V and 2 bases from J, the gap between germline ends came to 9 bases.

V gene TRBV29-1 combines with J gene TRBJ2-2; D might be TRBD1 (7 bases). Per germline, CDR1 SQVTM and CDR2 ANQGSEA. The V and J ends lost 4 bases and 6 bases respectively, with 9 bases between them. CDR3 size: 12 residues. The CDR3 reads CSVAGGSGELFF. In DNA, the CDR3 is TGCAGCGTTGCAGGGGGGTCCGGGGAGCTGTTTTTT.

To note about this clone: Other DNA sequences from this sample encode an identical CDR3 as well. The chain uses TRBV5-4 and TRBJ2-1, with 7 bases aligning to TRBD2. Looked up from germline, CDR1 is SGHNT and CDR2 is YYREEE (reference sequence). V gave up 4 bases and J gave up 0 bases; unmatched junction bases: 4. CDR3 length: 15 residues. In DNA form, the CDR3 reads TGTGCCAGCAGCCCTAGCGGAGACTCCTACAATGAGCAGTTCTTC. Amino acid sequence: CASSPSGDSYNEQFF.

The CDR3 region is CASSSGRGTDTQYF. In DNA form, the CDR3 reads TGTGCCAGCAGTAGCGGGAGAGGTACAGATACGCAGTATTTT. The chain combines TRBV9 with TRBJ2-3; 9 bases align to TRBD2. Germline V lookup: CDR1 SGDLS, CDR2 YYNGEE. V lost 5 bases, J lost 3 bases, and 4 bases stayed unmatched. The CDR3 contains 14 residues.

The chain links TRBV19 to TRBJ2-2, with D tentatively TRBD2 (5 bases). CDR1 and CDR2 (germline): LNHDA, SQIVND (reference sequence). The length of the CDR3 is 14 residues. The V and J ends lost 10 bases and 1 base respectively, with 13 bases between them. The CDR3 protein is CATKEALNTGELFF. CDR3 DNA sequence: TGTGCCACCAAGGAGGCCCTGAACACCGGGGAGCTGTTTTTT.

The rearrangement joins TRBV30 to TRBJ1-2; tentatively, D is TRBD1 (5 bases). Trimming shortened V by 3 bases and J by 2 bases, and 13 bases separated the two germline ends. The CDR3 contains 14 residues. Per germline, CDR1 GTSNPN and CDR2 SVGIG (reference sequence). The CDR3 is CAWRAGGSNYGYTF. The CDR3 DNA sequence: TGTGCCTGGAGAGCGGGGGGGAGCAACTATGGCTACACCTTC.

Points on this clone: Relative to the germline gene, one junction end is altered; a read error may explain this. V is TRBV7-9 and J is TRBJ2-1; 8 bases are a match to TRBD1. The CDR3 covers 17 residues. The germline V gene has CDR1 SEHNR and CDR2 FQNEAQ (reference sequence). The CDR3 is CSSSSTRQGNSYNEQFF. DNA of the CDR3: TGTTCCAGCAGCTCCACCCGACAGGGGAACTCCTACAATGAGCAGTTCTTC.

J is TRBJ2-2 and V is TRBV12-5, with a tentative D call TRBD2 (5 bases). V lost 5 bases, J lost 7 bases, and 14 bases lay in between. CDR1 LGHNT and CDR2 FRNRAP come from the germline V gene. This CDR3 has 14 residues. The CDR3 spells CASGPSGEYGELFF. The DNA for the CDR3 is TGTGCTAGTGGTCCCAGCGGAGAGTACGGGGAGCTGTTTTTT.

Details on this clone: The junction departs from germline at one end; a sequencing error may be responsible. This chain uses TRBV7-9 with TRBJ2-7; 7 bases agree with TRBD1. Germline values: CDR1 SEHNR, CDR2 FQNEAQ (reference sequence). The CDR3 spans 13 residues. CDR3: CSSEGGGYDEQYF. The DNA of the CDR3 is TGTTCCAGCGAAGGGGGCGGGTACGACGAGCAGTACTTC.

The CDR3 sequence: CASRDRGQSEKLFF. As DNA, the CDR3 is TGTGCCAGCCGGGACAGGGGTCAGAGTGAAAAACTGTTTTTT. The chain couples TRBV2 to TRBJ1-4; 10 bases match TRBD1. CDR3 size: 14 residues. Germline values: CDR1 SNHLY, CDR2 FYNNEI. The V segment lost 8 bases and the J segment 7 bases; nucleotides outside the gene matches: 7.

V and J are TRBV27 and TRBJ1-2, with 9 nucleotides matching TRBD1. V shed 6 bases, J shed 3 bases, and the junction held 5 bases outside the gene matches. CDR3 length: 14 amino acids. The germline CDR1 and CDR2 sequences are MNHEY and SMNVEV (reference sequence). CDR3 coding DNA: TGTGCCAGCAGCCCCACAGGGGGCTACTATGGCTACACCTTC. Amino acid sequence: CASSPTGGYYGYTF.

The chain combines TRBV7-2 with TRBJ2-1, with D possibly TRBD2 on 5 matching bases. The CDR3 is 18 amino acids. V lost 3 bases, J lost 0 bases, and 18 bases lay in between. In germline, CDR1 is SGHTA, CDR2 FQGNSA. CDR3 residues: CASSFPRLGGSSYNEQFF. In DNA, the CDR3 is TGTGCCAGCAGCTTCCCCCGGTTAGGTGGGAGCTCCTACAATGAGCAGTTCTTC. Based on the CDR3 plus reference TRBV7-2 and TRBJ2-1, the full variable domain is GAGVSQSPSNKVTEKGKDVELRCDPISGHTALYWYRQSLGQGLEFLIYFQGNSAPDKSGLPSDRFSAERTGGSVSTLTIQRTQQEDSAVYLCASSFPRLGGSSYNEQFFGPGTRLTVL.

The V gene is TRBV6-6, the J gene TRBJ1-1; D possibly corresponds to TRBD1 (5 bases). Germline-derived CDR1 and CDR2 are MNHNY and SVGAGI (reference sequence). The V and J ends lost 7 bases and 1 base respectively, with 19 bases between them. The CDR3 is made up of 16 amino acids. CDR3 DNA: TGTGCCAGCAACATGGTGACGAACAGGAAGAACACTGAAGCTTTCTTT. Protein: CASNMVTNRKNTEAFF.

The chain combines TRBV7-6 with TRBJ2-1; TRBD2 matches 8 bases. Germline-derived CDR1 and CDR2 are SGHVS and FNYEAQ. The CDR3 length is 17 residues. The junction had 9 bases not matched to a gene; V was cut back by 5 bases and J by 0 bases. CDR3 region: CASSRQEAGASYNEQFF. The CDR3 nucleotides are TGTGCCAGCAGCCGACAAGAAGCGGGGGCCTCCTACAATGAGCAGTTCTTC.

The chain has TRBV7-9 and TRBJ2-5, with TRBD1 as a possible D gene (6 bases). Trimming cost V 6 bases and J 4 bases, with 15 bases left between them. The CDR3 contains 14 residues. From germline, CDR1 is SEHNR and CDR2 FQNEAQ (reference sequence). CDR3 in DNA: TGTGCCAGCAGGGTAACAGGGCAACCAGAGACCCAGTACTTC. The encoded protein is CASRVTGQPETQYF.

This clone has just a few counts. The gene calls are TRBV7-2 and TRBJ1-1, with 7 bases fitting TRBD1. This CDR3 spans 14 amino acids. V shed 7 bases, J shed 11 bases, and the junction held 16 bases outside the gene matches. Per germline, CDR1 SGHTA and CDR2 FQGNSA. The CDR3 DNA reads TGTGCCAGCAAGAGCGTAGGGGGCCTCCCTGGGGCTTTCTTT. It codes for CASKSVGGLPGAFF.

This sequence joins TRBV5-1 and TRBJ2-7, with TRBD2 identical over 9 bases. CDR1 and CDR2 from the germline V gene are SGHRS and YFSETQ. This CDR3 has 14 residues. The V segment lost 2 bases and the J segment 2 bases; nucleotides outside the gene matches: 2. The CDR3: CASSLASGTYEQYF. In DNA form, the CDR3 reads TGCGCCAGCAGCTTAGCTAGCGGGACCTACGAGCAGTACTTC.